The clone carrying this TCR beta chain appeared a few times. Its antigen is undetermined. These data are taken from a study of beta chain features in type 1 diabetes. Expressed TCRB transcripts were sequenced after all isolated RNA was converted to cDNA. Method: immunoSEQ multiplex PCR; TCRdb's copy keeps in-frame clones and lacks some. The sample has fewer than 400,000 clones, roughly 9% seen once; the top ten hold approximately 1%. Study conclusions and caveats: Shorter TCRB CDR3s, moderately but significantly so, were found in Type 1 diabetes patients in all four CD4+ subsets. More deletions and fewer insertions at VDJ junctions were found in patients with type 1 diabetes.

The CDR3 covers 15 residues. The V end lost 6 bases, the J end lost 3 bases, and 12 bases lay between the germline ends. From germline, CDR1 is MDHEN and CDR2 SYDVKM. The V gene is TRBV28, the J gene TRBJ2-6; D is undetermined. Sequencing was performed on central memory CD4+ T cells from blood. The clonotype was recovered from a man aged 25-40 years with type 1 diabetes. The CDR3 DNA reads as TGTGCCAGCAGAGCCACGGGCCATGGGGCCAACGTCCTGACTTTC. Its translation: CASRATGHGANVLTF.